A selection of T cell receptor beta chains follows, all from one sample in a study of blood T cell repertoires in COVID-19. The table came from immunoSEQ multiplex PCR; TCRdb's copy has only in-frame clones and leaves some out. The data hold 300,000 to 400,000 clones, with roughly 86% observed a single time. Input material: peripheral blood. The receptor source for this set is a man aged 25-45 years with COVID-19, enrolled during active disease. Both conserved end residues are part of each CDR3. Fields, in order: J gene, clone size, D gene, V gene, CDR3 DNA, CDR3 protein. D genes are given only for firm matches. Size tells how often a clone was seen (once, few, many) or the class of an expanded clone, and some rows leave it out.

j_gene: TRBJ2-6
abundance: -
d_gene: -
v_gene: TRBV3-1/TRBV3-2
CDR3nt: TGTGCCAGCAGCCCCTACAGGGTCCCTGGGGCCAACGTCCTGACTTTC
CDR3aa: CASSPYRVPGANVLTF

j_gene: TRBJ1-5
abundance: -
d_gene: TRBD1
v_gene: TRBV27
CDR3nt: TGTGCCAGCAGTTTATATACAGGGGTCGGTCAGCCCCAGCATTTT
CDR3aa: CASSLYTGVGQPQHF

j_gene: TRBJ1-1
abundance: -
d_gene: -
v_gene: TRBV7-9
CDR3nt: TGTGCCAGCAGCCCTAGGGCGGACAGCTCGAACACTGAAGCTTTCTTT
CDR3aa: CASSPRADSSNTEAFF

j_gene: TRBJ2-7
abundance: -
d_gene: -
v_gene: TRBV4-3
CDR3nt: TGCGCCAGCAGCCAAGATATTGGAGAACCTGCCTACGAGCAGTACTTC
CDR3aa: CASSQDIGEPAYEQYF

j_gene: TRBJ2-7
abundance: -
d_gene: TRBD1
v_gene: TRBV6-5
CDR3nt: TGTGCCAGCAGTTACTCCGAGACAGGGCCCTACGAGCAGTACTTC
CDR3aa: CASSYSETGPYEQYF

j_gene: TRBJ1-1
abundance: -
d_gene: TRBD1
v_gene: TRBV12-5
CDR3nt: TGTGCTAGTGGCCCGACAGGGAGCAACACTGAAGCTTTCTTT
CDR3aa: CASGPTGSNTEAFF

j_gene: TRBJ2-1
abundance: -
d_gene: -
v_gene: TRBV21-1
CDR3nt: TGTGCCAGCAGCAAAGGAGGAGCTCTAGAACTGGGGCACAATGAGCAGTTCTTC
CDR3aa: CASSKGGALELGHNEQFF

j_gene: TRBJ1-5
abundance: -
d_gene: -
v_gene: TRBV27
CDR3nt: TGTGCCAGCAGTCCCCAGGGGACTCAGCCCCAGCATTTT
CDR3aa: CASSPQGTQPQHF

j_gene: TRBJ2-3
abundance: -
d_gene: TRBD1
v_gene: TRBV5-1
CDR3nt: TGCGCCAGCAGCCCGGGACAGGGGGCCACAGATACGCAGTATTTT
CDR3aa: CASSPGQGATDTQYF

j_gene: TRBJ2-5
abundance: -
d_gene: TRBD1
v_gene: TRBV4-1
CDR3nt: TGCGCCAGCAGCCAATCAGCCGGGACAGGGGGAGAGACCCAGTACTTC
CDR3aa: CASSQSAGTGGETQYF

j_gene: TRBJ2-5
abundance: -
d_gene: TRBD2
v_gene: TRBV14
CDR3nt: TGTGCCAGCAGCCGGACTAGCGGGTTTTTAGAGACCCAGTACTTC
CDR3aa: CASSRTSGFLETQYF

j_gene: TRBJ1-4
abundance: -
d_gene: -
v_gene: TRBV4-2
CDR3nt: TGTGCCAGCGGCCAAGCCCGACAAGCAACTAATGAAAAACTGTTTTTT
CDR3aa: CASGQARQATNEKLFF

j_gene: TRBJ1-6
abundance: -
d_gene: TRBD1
v_gene: TRBV19
CDR3nt: TGTGCCAGTAGTATATGGAGACAGGGTAATTCACCCCTCCACTTT
CDR3aa: CASSIWRQGNSPLHF

j_gene: TRBJ2-7
abundance: -
d_gene: TRBD2
v_gene: TRBV6-2/TRBV6-3
CDR3nt: TGTGCCAGCGGTTCGGGGGGGAGCTCCTACGAGCAGTACTTC
CDR3aa: CASGSGGSSYEQYF

j_gene: TRBJ1-5
abundance: -
d_gene: -
v_gene: TRBV27
CDR3nt: TGTGCCAGCAGTTTATGGCAGGCGGGTCAGCCCCAGCATTTT
CDR3aa: CASSLWQAGQPQHF

j_gene: TRBJ1-3
abundance: -
d_gene: TRBD1
v_gene: TRBV9
CDR3nt: TGTGCCAGCAGCGAAAAACCCGGGACAGGGGGCTCTGGAAACACCATATATTTT
CDR3aa: CASSEKPGTGGSGNTIYF

j_gene: TRBJ2-7
abundance: -
d_gene: -
v_gene: TRBV27
CDR3nt: TGTGCCAGCAGTTTCGGTACTCCCTACGAGCAGTACTTC
CDR3aa: CASSFGTPYEQYF

j_gene: TRBJ1-3
abundance: -
d_gene: TRBD1
v_gene: TRBV11-2
CDR3nt: TGTGCCAGCAGCTCGTTCCGGACAGGAGAGAGCTCTGGAAACACCATATATTTT
CDR3aa: CASSSFRTGESSGNTIYF

j_gene: TRBJ2-7
abundance: -
d_gene: TRBD1
v_gene: TRBV27
CDR3nt: TGTGCCAGCAGCTTCATTACAGGGGGAAGAGAGCAGTACTTC
CDR3aa: CASSFITGGREQYF

j_gene: TRBJ2-5
abundance: few
d_gene: TRBD1
v_gene: TRBV27
CDR3nt: TGTGCCAGCAGTCACCGGGACAGGGGGCGAGAGACCCAGTACTTC
CDR3aa: CASSHRDRGRETQYF

j_gene: TRBJ2-7
abundance: once
d_gene: TRBD2
v_gene: TRBV7-9
CDR3nt: TGTGCCAGCAGTCCATCCAGACTAGCCACCTACGAGCAGTACTTC
CDR3aa: CASSPSRLATYEQYF

j_gene: TRBJ2-3
abundance: -
d_gene: -
v_gene: TRBV6-5
CDR3nt: TGTGCCAGCAGCCCCAACACAGATACGCAGTATTTT
CDR3aa: CASSPNTDTQYF

j_gene: TRBJ2-2
abundance: -
d_gene: TRBD1
v_gene: TRBV5-1
CDR3nt: TGCGCCAGCAGCCCGCGACAGGGGAACACCGGGGAGCTGTTTTTT
CDR3aa: CASSPRQGNTGELFF

j_gene: TRBJ2-7
abundance: -
d_gene: TRBD2
v_gene: TRBV11-3
CDR3nt: TGTGCCAGCAGCTTAGGGGAGGGGCAAGAGCAGTACTTC
CDR3aa: CASSLGEGQEQYF

j_gene: TRBJ2-1
abundance: -
d_gene: -
v_gene: TRBV24-1
CDR3nt: TGTGCCACCAGTGACCCCCCTCCGGGGGACAATGAGCAGTTCTTC
CDR3aa: CATSDPPPGDNEQFF

j_gene: TRBJ2-1
abundance: once
d_gene: TRBD2
v_gene: TRBV7-3
CDR3nt: TGTGCCAGCAGCTCGTCTAGCGGGTCCTACAATGAGCAGTTCTTC
CDR3aa: CASSSSSGSYNEQFF

j_gene: TRBJ1-5
abundance: -
d_gene: TRBD1
v_gene: TRBV28
CDR3nt: TGTGCCAGCAGATACCAGGGGGCGCTAGGTCAGCCCCAGCATTTT
CDR3aa: CASRYQGALGQPQHF

j_gene: TRBJ1-2
abundance: -
d_gene: -
v_gene: TRBV18
CDR3nt: TGTGCCAGCTCACCACCGCACAGGGACTATGGCTACACCTTC
CDR3aa: CASSPPHRDYGYTF

j_gene: TRBJ2-1
abundance: -
d_gene: TRBD2
v_gene: TRBV2
CDR3nt: TGTGCCAGCAGTGACCGGGGGGGCCCTTACAATGAGCAGTTCTTC
CDR3aa: CASSDRGGPYNEQFF

j_gene: TRBJ1-5
abundance: -
d_gene: TRBD1
v_gene: TRBV27
CDR3nt: TGTGCCAGCAGCTCCGGACAGGGGGGTAATCAGCCCCAGCATTTT
CDR3aa: CASSSGQGGNQPQHF

j_gene: TRBJ1-5
abundance: -
d_gene: TRBD1
v_gene: TRBV6-2/TRBV6-3
CDR3nt: TGTGCCAGCAGTTACAGGGACAGAATCAATAGCAATCAGCCCCAGCATTTT
CDR3aa: CASSYRDRINSNQPQHF

j_gene: TRBJ2-5
abundance: -
d_gene: TRBD2
v_gene: TRBV7-3
CDR3nt: TGTGCCAGCAGCTTACTAAGCGGGAGATTAGAGACCCAGTACTTC
CDR3aa: CASSLLSGRLETQYF

j_gene: TRBJ1-2
abundance: -
d_gene: -
v_gene: TRBV3-1/TRBV3-2
CDR3nt: TGTGCCAGCAGCCTCAGGGGTGGGGACTATGGCTACACCTTC
CDR3aa: CASSLRGGDYGYTF

j_gene: TRBJ1-5
abundance: -
d_gene: -
v_gene: TRBV4-1
CDR3nt: TGCGCCAGCAGCCAAGCCCTGGGAGATCAGCCCCAGCATTTT
CDR3aa: CASSQALGDQPQHF

j_gene: TRBJ2-7
abundance: -
d_gene: -
v_gene: TRBV7-3
CDR3nt: TGTGCCAGCAGCTCCGACATGAGCTCCTACGAGCAGTACTTC
CDR3aa: CASSSDMSSYEQYF

j_gene: TRBJ2-3
abundance: once
d_gene: TRBD2
v_gene: TRBV7-8
CDR3nt: TGTGCCAGCAGCCGCCGACTAGCGGGAGGGACGGGGACAGATACGCAGTATTTT
CDR3aa: CASSRRLAGGTGTDTQYF

j_gene: TRBJ2-5
abundance: -
d_gene: -
v_gene: TRBV7-7
CDR3nt: TGTGCCAGCAGCTCCAGAGGCAGGACAGAAGAGACCCAGTACTTC
CDR3aa: CASSSRGRTEETQYF

j_gene: TRBJ2-3
abundance: -
d_gene: TRBD1
v_gene: TRBV11-3
CDR3nt: TGTGCCAGCAGCCCCCGCAGGGGGAGCACAGATACGCAGTATTTT
CDR3aa: CASSPRRGSTDTQYF

j_gene: TRBJ2-1
abundance: -
d_gene: TRBD2
v_gene: TRBV19
CDR3nt: TGTGCCAGTAGCAGGACTAGCGGGAACTACAATGAGCAGTTCTTC
CDR3aa: CASSRTSGNYNEQFF

j_gene: TRBJ1-5
abundance: -
d_gene: -
v_gene: TRBV18
CDR3nt: TGTGCCAGCTCAGCCGGGAACCACAATCAGCCCCAGCATTTT
CDR3aa: CASSAGNHNQPQHF

j_gene: TRBJ1-5
abundance: -
d_gene: TRBD1
v_gene: TRBV7-2
CDR3nt: TGTGCCAGCAGGAAGGGGGCAGGGGATCAGCCCCAGCATTTT
CDR3aa: CASRKGAGDQPQHF

j_gene: TRBJ1-5
abundance: few
d_gene: -
v_gene: TRBV6-2/TRBV6-3
CDR3nt: TGTGCCAGCAGTTATGTAAGGGGGAATCAGCCCCAGCATTTT
CDR3aa: CASSYVRGNQPQHF

j_gene: TRBJ1-4
abundance: -
d_gene: -
v_gene: TRBV11-2
CDR3nt: TGTGCCAGCAGCGGGCGGGCTAATGAAAAACTGTTTTTT
CDR3aa: CASSGRANEKLFF

j_gene: TRBJ2-7
abundance: -
d_gene: TRBD2
v_gene: TRBV28
CDR3nt: TGTGCCAGCAAATCCGGCGGGAGGGCCTTCGAGCAGTACTTC
CDR3aa: CASKSGGRAFEQYF

j_gene: TRBJ1-4
abundance: -
d_gene: TRBD1
v_gene: TRBV6-5
CDR3nt: TGTGCCAGCAGTTACTCGATAGGGACAGGGGTTGAAAAACTGTTTTTT
CDR3aa: CASSYSIGTGVEKLFF

j_gene: TRBJ2-5
abundance: once
d_gene: -
v_gene: TRBV19
CDR3nt: TGTGCCAGTAGTAGGGACACAGGGGAGACCCAGTACTTC
CDR3aa: CASSRDTGETQYF

j_gene: TRBJ2-7
abundance: once
d_gene: -
v_gene: TRBV5-1
CDR3nt: TGCGCCAGCAGCGTGAGCAAACCAGGGACATCTTTGAGCTACGAGCAGTACTTC
CDR3aa: CASSVSKPGTSLSYEQYF

j_gene: TRBJ1-2
abundance: few
d_gene: TRBD1
v_gene: TRBV6-5
CDR3nt: TGTGCCAGCAGACCGACAGGGGGTGGTGGCTACACCTTC
CDR3aa: CASRPTGGGGYTF

j_gene: TRBJ1-1
abundance: -
d_gene: -
v_gene: TRBV6-5
CDR3nt: TGTGCCAGCAGTTACTCGAGAGGGTTTGAAGCTTTCTTT
CDR3aa: CASSYSRGFEAFF

j_gene: TRBJ2-5
abundance: -
d_gene: -
v_gene: TRBV6-2/TRBV6-3
CDR3nt: TGTGCCAGCAGTTACGGGGGGGACACCCAAGAGACCCAGTACTTC
CDR3aa: CASSYGGDTQETQYF

j_gene: TRBJ1-6
abundance: -
d_gene: TRBD1
v_gene: TRBV9
CDR3nt: TGTGCCAGCAGCGCCTACAGGGGGACCGATTCACCCCTCCACTTT
CDR3aa: CASSAYRGTDSPLHF

j_gene: TRBJ2-7
abundance: -
d_gene: TRBD2
v_gene: TRBV28
CDR3nt: TGTGCCAGCAGTTGGGGGACTAGCGGGAGCGACGAGCAGTACTTC
CDR3aa: CASSWGTSGSDEQYF

j_gene: TRBJ1-6
abundance: -
d_gene: TRBD1
v_gene: TRBV15
CDR3nt: TGTGCCACCAGCAGAGAATTCAGGGGGCGCTCAGATAATTCACCCCTCCACTTT
CDR3aa: CATSREFRGRSDNSPLHF

j_gene: TRBJ2-1
abundance: -
d_gene: -
v_gene: TRBV3-1/TRBV3-2
CDR3nt: TGTGCCACAGGGGTTTCGTGGAATGAGCAGTTCTTC
CDR3aa: CATGVSWNEQFF

j_gene: TRBJ1-2
abundance: -
d_gene: TRBD1
v_gene: TRBV4-3
CDR3nt: TGCGCCAGCAGCCCGACAGGGAGTTTTTCTCGGGGCTACACCTTC
CDR3aa: CASSPTGSFSRGYTF

j_gene: TRBJ1-6
abundance: -
d_gene: -
v_gene: TRBV7-8
CDR3nt: TGTGCCAGCAGCGTAAACCAAATCAGGGGTGGTAATTCACCCCTCCACTTT
CDR3aa: CASSVNQIRGGNSPLHF